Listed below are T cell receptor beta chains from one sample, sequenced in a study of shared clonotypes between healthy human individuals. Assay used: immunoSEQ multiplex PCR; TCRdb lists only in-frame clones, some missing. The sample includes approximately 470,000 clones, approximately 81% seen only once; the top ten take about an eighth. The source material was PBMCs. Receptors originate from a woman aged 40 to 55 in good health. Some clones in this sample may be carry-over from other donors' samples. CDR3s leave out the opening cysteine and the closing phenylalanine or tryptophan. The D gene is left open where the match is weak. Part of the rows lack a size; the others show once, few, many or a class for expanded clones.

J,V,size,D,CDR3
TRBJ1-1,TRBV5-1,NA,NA,ASSLEVREDDRAF
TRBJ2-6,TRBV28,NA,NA,ASSPHRVGANVLT
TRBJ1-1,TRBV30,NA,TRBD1,AWERDRGDEAF
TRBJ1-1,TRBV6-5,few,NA,ASSSHRDTEAF
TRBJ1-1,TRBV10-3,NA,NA,AISESRQDNTEAF
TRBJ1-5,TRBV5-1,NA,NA,ASSLGAGGNQPQH
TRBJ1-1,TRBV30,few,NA,AWSVGQTGAF
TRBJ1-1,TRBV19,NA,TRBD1,ASSEGQGLTNTEAF
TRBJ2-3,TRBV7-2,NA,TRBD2,ASSATSGRFGDTQY
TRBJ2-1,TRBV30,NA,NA,AWTRDYNEQF
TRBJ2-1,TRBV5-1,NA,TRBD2,ASSLGLAGGIRNEQF
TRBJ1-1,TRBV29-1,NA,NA,SVAPLGLGTEAF
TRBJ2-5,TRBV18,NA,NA,ASSPSRIVTQY
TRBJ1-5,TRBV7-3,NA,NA,ASSSEGNYQPQH
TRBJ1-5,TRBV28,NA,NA,ASSFLGNQPQH
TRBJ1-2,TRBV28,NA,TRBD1,ASREPGQGNYGYT
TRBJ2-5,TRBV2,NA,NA,ASSDEVQETQY
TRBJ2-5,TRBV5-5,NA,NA,ASRSTEETQY
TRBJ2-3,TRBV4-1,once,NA,ASSQYRDTDTQY
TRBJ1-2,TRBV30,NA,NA,AWSGTSNGYT
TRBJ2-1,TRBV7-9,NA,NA,ASSLVGTVYNEQF
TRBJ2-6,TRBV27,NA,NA,ASSFASGANVLT
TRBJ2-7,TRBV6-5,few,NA,ASSVRGYEQY
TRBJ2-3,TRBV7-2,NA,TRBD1,ASSLWPQGASTDTQY
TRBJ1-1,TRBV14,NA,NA,ASSATDLAEAF
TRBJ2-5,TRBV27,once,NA,ASSLSRQETQY
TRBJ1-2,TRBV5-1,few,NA,ASSLLGQDYGYT
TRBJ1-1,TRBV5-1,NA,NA,ASSRDTSTEAF
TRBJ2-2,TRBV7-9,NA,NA,ASSPVLGGELF
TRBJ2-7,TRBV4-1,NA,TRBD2,ASSQPRTSGHEQY
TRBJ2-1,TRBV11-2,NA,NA,ASSFSQGPYNEQF
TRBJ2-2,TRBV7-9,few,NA,ASSSTNTGELF
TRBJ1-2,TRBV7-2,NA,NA,ASSLRNPRVGYT
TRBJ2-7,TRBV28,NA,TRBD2,ASSPTSGRPYEQY
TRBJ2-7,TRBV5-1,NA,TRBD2,ASSTTSGSLGRVYEQY
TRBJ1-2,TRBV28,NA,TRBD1,ASRRQGPYGYT
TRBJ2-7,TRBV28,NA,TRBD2,ASEREGLYEQY
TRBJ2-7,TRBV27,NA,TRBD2,ASTLGSGSPKEQY